The clone carrying this T cell receptor (beta chain) came up once. The source of the sample is a study of blood T cell repertoires in COVID-19. Study-wide background: Donors in the United States, Italy and Spain gave samples during acute or convalescent COVID-19. From T cells, B-cell-depleted T cells, or PBMCs came the material, which was cDNA or gDNA.

Trimming removed 4 bases from V and 0 bases from J; junction bases left unmatched: 2. The V gene's germline CDR1 is SGHRS and CDR2 YFSETQ. The CDR3 sequence is 15 residues long. Authors' methods: Estimated nucleated cell counts came from reference gene primer amplification. TCRdb keeps only in-frame clones here, not all; method: immunoSEQ multiplex PCR. V and J calls and clone size follow that table, whereas D and trimming were derived from the DNA. The table lists around 70,000 clones, more than 75% of them singletons, with roughly a tenth in the top ten. The chain joins TRBV5-1 to TRBJ2-4; 9 bases map to TRBD1. The receptor comes from a human donor in a cohort sampled during active COVID-19. Sequencing was carried out using peripheral blood. CDR3 residues: CASSLDRGAKNIQYF. The CDR3 nucleotides are TGCGCCAGCAGCCTGGACAGGGGAGCCAAAAACATTCAGTACTTC. The complete variable domain, with remaining parts taken from reference TRBV5-1 and TRBJ2-4, reads KAGVTQTPRYLIKTRGQQVTLSCSPISGHRSVSWYQQTPGQGLQFLFEYFSETQRNKGNFPGRFSGRQFSNSRSEMNVSTLELGDSALYLCASSLDRGAKNIQYFGAGTRLSVL.